This T cell receptor (beta chain) emerged from a study of cytomegalovirus exposure and HLA in healthy donors. Study details: An earlier analysis identified 120 million or so unique TCR beta sequences in approximately 190 million T cells. Around 80 million unique TCRs from HLA-typed donors were held in an early data release. Study-wide results and caveats: Whilst most TCR sequences proved rare, a subset of public TCRs occurred across many donors.

The PCR ran on 60 Vbeta and 13 Jbeta primers. Clones were sequenced by immunoSEQ multiplex PCR, and TCRdb holds only the in-frame ones, with some missing. The listing contains around 140,000 clones. The CDR3 runs 15 residues. CDR1 and CDR2 from the germline V gene are LNHDA and SQIVND (reference sequence). Trimming cost V 1 base and J 2 bases; bases outside gene matches: 2. Note on this clone: The antigen remains undetermined.

The receptor's source is a woman in her 40s in good health and CMV-seronegative. The specimen was PBMCs. This chain connects TRBV19 to TRBJ2-5, with 9 bases matching TRBD1. CDR3 loop: CASSIAGTGQETQYF. CDR3 bases: TGTGCCAGTAGTATAGCCGGGACAGGGCAAGAGACCCAGTACTTC.